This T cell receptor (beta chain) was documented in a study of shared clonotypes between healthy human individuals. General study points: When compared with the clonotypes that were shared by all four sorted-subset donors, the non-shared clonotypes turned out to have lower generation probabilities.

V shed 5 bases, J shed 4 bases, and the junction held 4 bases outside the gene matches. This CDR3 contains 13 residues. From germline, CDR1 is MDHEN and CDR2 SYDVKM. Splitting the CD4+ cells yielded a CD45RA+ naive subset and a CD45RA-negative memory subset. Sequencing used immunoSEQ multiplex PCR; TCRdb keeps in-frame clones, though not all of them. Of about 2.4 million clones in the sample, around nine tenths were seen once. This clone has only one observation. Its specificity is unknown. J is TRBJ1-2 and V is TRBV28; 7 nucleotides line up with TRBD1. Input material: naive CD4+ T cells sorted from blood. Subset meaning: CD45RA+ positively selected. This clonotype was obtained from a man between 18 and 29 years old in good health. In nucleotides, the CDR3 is TGTGCCAGCAGTCGGGACAGATCCTATGGCTACACCTTC. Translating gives CASSRDRSYGYTF.